This TCR beta chain was captured in a study of cytotoxic CD8 clonotypes in ibrutinib-treated CLL. Study-wide context: Partial responses totalled 24 and complete responses 2; after median about 67 months, about 15 remained remitted and around twelve progressed. Among the samples, the mean was around 260,000 productive templates and over 90,000 productive rearrangements.

Germline values: CDR1 SGHNT, CDR2 YYREEE (reference sequence). Trimming stripped 7 bases from V and 5 bases from J, with 18 bases between. The length of the CDR3 is 14 residues. Turning to this clone: Its antigen is still unknown.

Study-level points and caveats: Age-matched healthy donor levels were exceeded by baseline clonality, which tracked circulating CD8+ T-cell counts.

Clones were read by immunoSEQ multiplex PCR, and TCRdb kept only the in-frame ones, dropping some. Of more than 200,000 clones in the sample, 70% were seen once. The genes are TRBV5-4 and TRBJ1-1, with a weak D call TRBD1 (5 bases). The sample here was PBMCs, taken after 12 months of ibrutinib treatment. The clonotype was recovered from a human donor with chronic lymphocytic leukemia. The CDR3 loop is CASDNGHSGTEAFF. The CDR3 coding sequence is TGTGCCAGCGACAATGGCCATTCAGGGACTGAAGCTTTCTTT.